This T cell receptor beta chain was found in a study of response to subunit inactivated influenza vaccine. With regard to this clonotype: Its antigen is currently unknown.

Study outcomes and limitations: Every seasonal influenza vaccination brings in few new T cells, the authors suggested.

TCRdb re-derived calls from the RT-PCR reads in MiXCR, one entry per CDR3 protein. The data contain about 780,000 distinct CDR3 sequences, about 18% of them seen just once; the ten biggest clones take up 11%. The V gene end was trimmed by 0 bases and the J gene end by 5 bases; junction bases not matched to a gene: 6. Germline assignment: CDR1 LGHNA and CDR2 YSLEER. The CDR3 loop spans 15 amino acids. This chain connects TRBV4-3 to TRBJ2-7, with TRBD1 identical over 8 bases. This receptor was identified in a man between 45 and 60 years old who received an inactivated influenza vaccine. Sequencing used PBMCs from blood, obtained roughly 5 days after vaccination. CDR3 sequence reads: CASSQDLRGLHEQYF. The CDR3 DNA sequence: TGCGCCAGCAGCCAAGATCTCAGGGGGCTTCACGAGCAGTACTTC.